This T cell receptor beta chain was documented in a study of shared clonotypes between healthy human individuals. Study-level background: Each donor's CD8 memory used one plate, CD8 naive two, each CD4 subset three. Findings of the study overall: A handful of donors showed sharing of approximately 5% of naive CD4 clonotypes.

The V gene end was trimmed by 2 bases and the J gene end by 5 bases; junction bases not matched to a gene: 4. Germline CDR1 and CDR2: SGHTA and FQGNSA. This CDR3 comprises 15 residues. Notes on this clone: Its target is unknown.

Produced via immunoSEQ multiplex PCR; TCRdb's table is partial and in-frame only. The sample has over a million clones, roughly 96% seen once. The source is a man aged 30 to 45 in good health. The V call is TRBV7-2, the J call TRBJ2-1; 9 nucleotides align to TRBD2. Sequencing was done on a sample of naive CD4+ T cells sorted from blood. Subset specified: CD45RA+ positively selected. In DNA form, the CDR3 reads TGTGCCAGCAGCTTACAGGTAGCGGGGGACAATGAGCAGTTCTTC. This codes for CASSLQVAGDNEQFF.